This note documents a single T cell receptor (beta chain) sequence. At least ten counts were recorded for this clonotype. The antigen it recognizes is unknown. No base-level quality is on record; no much larger clone is a single base apart. According to the germline V gene (reference sequence), CDR1 reads DFQATT and CDR2 reads SNEGSKA. The trim is 2 bases for V and 4 bases for J, with a gap of 12 bases between the germline ends. The CDR3 has 14 amino acids, counting the end cysteine and phenylalanine. The read is trimmed to its CDR3 DNA, 42 bases read in frame from base 1. For unsorted PBMC libraries, 2 million PBMCs were used after storage in RNAlater at -80 degrees C until RNA extraction. Multiple sclerosis patients were enrolled in a US clinical protocol evaluating disease progression by magnetic resonance imaging. Peripheral blood was subjected to Ficoll-Hypaque density gradient centrifugation to isolate PBMCs, which were then cryopreserved in liquid nitrogen.

This sample was included in a study of neurological immune-mediated disorders (dated by TCRdb to between 2018 and 2021). With respect to the entire study: Among the roughly 34 multiple sclerosis patients, relapsing-remitting MS was present in some 30 and secondary progressive MS was present in 3. The 106 TCR-beta libraries covered PBMC samples along with longitudinal samples, technical triplicates, and paired sorted CD4+ and CD8+ T-cell subsets. The study compared peripheral blood TCR-beta repertoires of HTLV-I-associated myelopathy (HAM/TSP) patients, multiple sclerosis patients and healthy controls using UMI-based sequencing. Of the 68 subjects in the cohort, roughly 14 were HAM/TSP patients, about 34 were multiple sclerosis patients, and roughly 20 were healthy controls. Findings and caveats that apply to the study as a whole: TCR clonal expansion was highest in HAM/TSP patients and lowest in MS patients, with MS patients falling below even healthy controls. The MS cluster showed no association with clinical or MRI features, and the authors stated that larger cohorts are needed. In phylogenetic analysis, the repertoires of 18 of 34 MS patients grouped into a cluster of related CDR3 sequences, which suggests a possible signature at the repertoire level. No identical CDR3 amino acid sequences were shared among expanded clones across subjects, suggesting private TCR-beta repertoires in all groups.

cDNA was synthesized by template-switch 5'RACE using a primer with a 10-nucleotide random unique molecular identifier that tagged each TCR transcript. Every sequencing run covered 15-18 subjects and yielded more than 170 million TCR-beta sequences. The RNeasy kit was used for extraction of total RNA. TCR-beta VDJ regions were amplified with primers for the TCR constant region and the 5'RACE anchor, using the KAPA Real-time Library Amplification kit. Sample indexes and Illumina adaptors were added in a first PCR, after which library yield was increased in a second PCR. The roughly 650 bp TCR product was size-selected on a 2% E-gel SizeSelection system after Ampure bead purification. Before pooling, library quality was assessed on a Bioanalyzer, concentration was determined with Qubit, and library quantification was performed with the Kapa Library Quantification kit. An Illumina HiSeq 2500 was used to sequence the libraries paired-end at 2 x 150 bp. To increase sequence diversity, roughly 24-32% phiX was spiked into each library pool. As for the original processing: The quality-filtered reads were processed with the UMI-based MiGEC pipeline, whose error correction step removed more than 80% of the raw TCR sequences. IMGT germline references were used for alignment of VDJ genes, and clonotypes were defined by a unique CDR3 amino acid sequence together with V-J genes. Clonal expansion, Shannon diversity, and CDR3 relatedness (CalcPairwiseDistances, ClusterSamples) were evaluated with VDJtools, and phylogenetic trees were built with CLCbio workbench. Using coefficient-of-variation modelling across technical triplicates, the study counted a clone as expanded if it had at least 8 unique UMIs. Starting from the raw public reads, TCRdb applied fastp trimming at Q25, assembled clones with MiXCR and retained in-frame beta chains. Entries that share a CDR3 protein sequence are merged under the most common genes and DNA. In this record, the V and J calls reflect TCRdb's handling and not the investigators' own analysis. The sample table holds approximately 48,000 distinct CDR3 sequences, of which under 3.5% were seen once. Over 13% of the sample is taken by the ten largest.

The chain employs TRBV20-1 and TRBJ1-5, with the D gene too uncertain to name. This TCR derives from a woman between 50 and 59 years old with multiple sclerosis. The source material was PBMCs. The CDR3 has the sequence CSARPPGINQPQHF. The nucleotide sequence is given as TGCAGTGCTAGACCCCCTGGCATAAATCAGCCCCAGCATTTT.